These 25 T cell receptor beta chains were all obtained from the same sample, sequenced in a study of OX40 agonist ivuxolimab in advanced cancers. Only in-frame clones appear in the TCRdb table, and some are missing; sequencing was by immunoSEQ multiplex PCR. The sample contains around 90,000 clones, around 90% of which appear only once. Sample: CD4+ or CD8+ T cells sorted from blood, taken in a trial of the OX40 agonist ivuxolimab. The source of these receptors is an adult with an advanced solid tumor such as melanoma, head and neck, liver or kidney cancer.

V usage is TRBV6-6 and J usage is TRBJ2-7; possibly TRBD2 for D (5 bases). Germline CDR1 is MNHNY and CDR2 is SVGAGI (reference sequence). Trimming pared 6 bases from V and 2 bases from J, leaving 11 bases between. The CDR3 consists of 13 residues. The CDR3 region is CASSGGRTYEQYF. The CDR3 nucleotides are TGTGCCAGCAGCGGAGGACGGACCTACGAGCAGTACTTC.

The J gene is TRBJ1-2, the V gene TRBV7-9, with a tentative D call TRBD1 (5 bases). The V gene lost 3 bases and the J gene lost 4 bases, with 6 bases spanning the gap. The CDR3 sequence is 12 residues long. CDR1 is SEHNR, CDR2 FQNEAQ, per germline (reference sequence). DNA for the CDR3: TGTGCCAGCAGCTTTGACAGCTATGGCTACACCTTC. Translation: CASSFDSYGYTF.

The chain has TRBV6-5 and TRBJ2-5; 8 bases agree with TRBD1. The CDR3 sequence is 15 residues long. V gave up 6 bases and J gave up 7 bases; unmatched junction bases: 13. The germline V gene has CDR1 MNHEY and CDR2 SVGAGI. This CDR3 reads CASRRDRFIMGTQYF. The CDR3 DNA reads TGTGCCAGCAGGAGGGACAGGTTTATTATGGGGACCCAGTACTTC.

The V call is TRBV4-1, the J call TRBJ2-1; 8 nucleotides agree with TRBD2. The germline gives CDR1 MGHRA, CDR2 YSYEKL. The trim removed 4 bases at V and 1 base at J, leaving 3 bases unmatched. The CDR3 length is 15 residues. The CDR3: CASSPSSGSYNEQFF. CDR3 bases: TGCGCCAGCAGCCCCTCTAGCGGGTCCTACAATGAGCAGTTCTTC.

As regards this clone: The identical CDR3 is also encoded by other nucleotide sequences in the sample. The chain carries TRBV11-2 and TRBJ1-5; D possibly corresponds to TRBD1 (5 bases). The CDR3 is made up of 14 amino acids. CDR1 is SGHAT and CDR2 is FQNNGV in the germline V gene. The germline V and J ends were trimmed by 1 base and 7 bases, with 11 bases remaining between them. The CDR3 DNA is TGTGCCAGCAGCTTAGGAGGAGAGGGGCAGCCCCAGCATTTT. It is translated as CASSLGGEGQPQHF.

This clone was observed a single time. The chain is built from TRBV5-1 and TRBJ2-1, with D unclear. The CDR3 spans 12 residues. V was clipped by 0 bases and J by 7 bases, with 5 bases between them. Germline assignment: CDR1 SGHRS and CDR2 YFSETQ. The CDR3, as DNA: TGCGCCAGCAGCTTGGTCCGGAATGAGCAGTTCTTC. Translated, it gives CASSLVRNEQFF.

V and J are TRBV6-5 and TRBJ1-3; D ambiguous. The CDR3 contains 15 residues. Germline CDR1 is MNHEY and CDR2 is SVGAGI. V lost 2 bases to trimming and J lost 0 bases, with 8 bases between them. CDR3 bases: TGTGCCAGCAGTTACCTTAGTGGCTCTGGAAACACCATATATTTT. This codes for CASSYLSGSGNTIYF.

V usage is TRBV2 and J usage is TRBJ2-3; 11 bases match TRBD2. The V and J ends lost 3 bases and 10 bases, in that order; junction bases with no gene match: 9. This CDR3 is 15 amino acids long. Germline CDR1 and CDR2: SNHLY and FYNNEI. The CDR3 is CASSDTSGGSEAQYF. The CDR3 region has the DNA TGTGCCAGCAGTGACACTAGCGGGGGCTCGGAGGCGCAGTATTTT.

The chain's CDR3 is CASSYSLDTEAFF. CDR3 in DNA: TGTGCCAGCAGTTATTCCTTGGACACTGAAGCTTTCTTT. J is TRBJ1-1 and V is TRBV6-6; the D is unclear. Looked up from germline, CDR1 is MNHNY and CDR2 is SVGAGI (reference sequence). V was trimmed by 3 bases and J by 3 bases, leaving 8 bases between them. This CDR3 region has 13 residues.

The genes are TRBV6-1 and TRBJ1-5; D is possibly TRBD1 (5 bases). Trimming cost V 4 bases and J 5 bases, with 15 bases left between them. There are 15 residues in the CDR3. CDR1 is MNHNS and CDR2 is SASEGT in the germline V gene. CDR3 in amino acids: CASSGVMGRDQPQHF. The CDR3 bases are TGTGCCAGCAGTGGGGTTATGGGGCGCGATCAGCCCCAGCATTTT.

In its sample, this clone was seen once. The chain couples TRBV20-1 to TRBJ1-1; D not certain. The CDR3 runs to 11 residues. Germline V gene sequence: CDR1 DFQATT, CDR2 SNEGSKA (reference sequence). The CDR3 region is CSLPGYTEAFF. The CDR3 nucleotides read TGCAGCCTACCCGGGTACACTGAAGCTTTCTTT.

This chain links TRBV5-8 with TRBJ2-7; D uncertain. Germline lookup yields CDR1 SGHTS and CDR2 YDEGEE. Trimming took 4 bases from V and 7 from J, leaving 15 bases between them. CDR3 length: 13 residues. CDR3: CASSRSWDREQYF. Here the CDR3 DNA reads TGTGCCAGCAGCCGATCATGGGATAGGGAGCAGTACTTC.

This chain connects TRBV11-3 to TRBJ1-1; D is ambiguous. V dropped 0 bases and J dropped 4 bases, with 9 bases sitting between them. The CDR3 contains 14 residues. Per germline, CDR1 SGHNT and CDR2 YENEEA. CDR3 DNA sequence: TGTGCCAGCAGCTTAGAAGGGTGGGGCACTGAAGCTTTCTTT. It codes for CASSLEGWGTEAFF.

The chain has TRBV7-2 and TRBJ2-7; D is perhaps TRBD2 (6 bases). CDR1 and CDR2 from the germline V gene are SGHTA and FQGNSA. The CDR3 contains 15 residues. Trimming removed 2 bases from V and 3 bases from J, with 14 bases in between. This CDR3 reads CASSLMVGGIYEQYF. CDR3 nucleotide sequence: TGTGCCAGCAGCTTAATGGTCGGCGGGATCTACGAGCAGTACTTC. The variable domain in full, with the rest retrieved from reference TRBV7-2 and TRBJ2-7, is GAGVSQSPSNKVTEKGKDVELRCDPISGHTALYWYRQSLGQGLEFLIYFQGNSAPDKSGLPSDRFSAERTGGSVSTLTIQRTQQEDSAVYLCASSLMVGGIYEQYFGPGTRLTVT.

This chain connects TRBV6-1 to TRBJ1-1, with D maybe TRBD1 (6 bases). The CDR3 totals 13 residues. Germline CDR1 reads MNHNS; CDR2 reads SASEGT. The V end was cut by 6 bases, the J end by 3 bases, with 11 bases between. The CDR3 sequence is CASRIQGDTEAFF. The CDR3, as DNA: TGTGCCAGCAGAATACAGGGTGACACTGAAGCTTTCTTT.

The CDR3 loop is CASSQDPGPHYEQYF. CDR3 nucleotide sequence: TGCGCCAGCAGCCAAGATCCGGGACCCCACTACGAGCAGTACTTC. The chain recombines TRBV4-1 with TRBJ2-7, with D perhaps assigned TRBD1 or TRBD2 (5 bases each). There are 15 residues in the CDR3. V was shortened by 0 bases and J by 3 bases, with 12 bases between the two germline ends. Germline V CDR1 and CDR2: MGHRA, YSYEKL.

The rearrangement uses TRBV6-6 and TRBJ1-5; weak D call: TRBD1 (6 bases). The CDR3 consists of 15 residues. Trimming left V 2 bases short and J 0 bases short, with 8 bases between. Germline V CDR1 and CDR2: MNHNY, SVGAGI (reference sequence). The CDR3: CASSYRQDSNQPQHF. The CDR3 DNA reads as TGTGCCAGCAGTTACAGACAGGATAGCAATCAGCCCCAGCATTTT.

J is TRBJ1-2 and V is TRBV27; TRBD1 might be the D (5 bases). This CDR3 contains 12 residues. CDR1 and CDR2 (germline): MNHEY, SMNVEV (reference sequence). V gave up 7 bases and J gave up 7 bases, with 13 bases separating them. The CDR3 nucleotides read TGTGCCAGCAAAGGGGCGCAACGTGGCTACACCTTC. Translating gives CASKGAQRGYTF.

The V gene is TRBV6-5, the J gene TRBJ2-3, with 8 positions matching TRBD2. With 5 bases clipped from V and 3 bases from J, the junction kept 4 bases outside the gene matches. From germline, CDR1 is MNHEY and CDR2 SVGAGI. The CDR3 loop spans 14 amino acids. CDR3 DNA sequence: TGTGCCAGCAGTGACGGGGGGGAGACAGATACGCAGTATTTT. Translation: CASSDGGETDTQYF.

This sequence joins TRBV7-9 and TRBJ2-7, with 8 bases identical to TRBD2. Unmatched junction bases numbered 9, after V lost 3 bases and J lost 5 bases. CDR3 length equals 15 residues. Germline V CDR1 and CDR2: SEHNR, FQNEAQ (reference sequence). CDR3 sequence (DNA): TGTGCCAGCAGCTTGAATGGCGGGAGGCTGAACGAGCAGTACTTC. This codes for CASSLNGGRLNEQYF.

The chain carries TRBV5-5 and TRBJ1-2; 7 bases line up with TRBD1. Germline CDR1 is SGHKS and CDR2 is YYEKEE (reference sequence). Trimming at V came to 0 bases and at J to 7 bases, leaving 6 bases not matched to a gene. The CDR3 runs to 14 residues. DNA of the CDR3: TGTGCCAGCAGCTTGGGACAGGGATTTTTTGGCTACACCTTC. Its protein product is CASSLGQGFFGYTF.

The CDR3 protein is CASSLDSGSSYNEQFF. Written as DNA, the CDR3 is TGTGCCAGCAGCTTAGATAGCGGAAGCTCCTACAATGAGCAGTTCTTC. The chain has TRBV7-2 and TRBJ2-1; D might be TRBD2 (6 bases). Per the germline V gene, CDR1 is SGHTA and CDR2 is FQGNSA. The CDR3 spans 16 residues. Trimming shortened V by 1 base and J by 0 bases, and 10 bases separated the two germline ends.

The V and J genes are TRBV6-1 and TRBJ1-5; the D is unclear. The CDR3 is made up of 15 amino acids. The V end lost 1 base, the J end lost 5 bases, and 12 bases lay between the germline ends. Germline V gene sequence: CDR1 MNHNS, CDR2 SASEGT. CDR3 nucleotide sequence: TGTGCCAGCAGTGAAGGCCGGGAAGGGCATCAGCCCCAGCATTTT. This sequence encodes CASSEGREGHQPQHF.

The chain employs TRBV30 and TRBJ2-2; D is unresolved. Germline CDR1 reads GTSNPN; CDR2 reads SVGIG (reference sequence). There are 12 residues in the CDR3. Trimming took off 2 bases at V and 4 bases at J, with 5 bases between the two ends. CDR3 bases: TGTGCCTGGAGTCCAGTCACCGGGGAGCTGTTTTTT. Its protein product is CAWSPVTGELFF.

This clone was found once. This rearrangement joins TRBV6-5 to TRBJ1-5, with D tentatively TRBD1 (5 bases). CDR1 is MNHEY, CDR2 SVGAGI, per germline. V lost 8 bases, J lost 0 bases, and 8 bases lay in between. The CDR3 is 13 residues long. CDR3 nucleotide sequence: TGTGCCAGCTGGGGGGGTAGCAATCAGCCCCAGCATTTT. Encoded protein: CASWGGSNQPQHF.